This T cell receptor beta chain appears in the sequencing data of a study of Ad26.COV2.S vaccination and SARS-CoV-2 variants. This clone has a handful of counts. Generated by immunoSEQ multiplex PCR, the TCRdb table keeps only in-frame clones and is missing some. The table has more than 300,000 clones, around four fifths seen once. Specified treatment: over 15 received Ad26.COV2.S at low or high dose, single or two shots; a few received placebo; per-sample allocation not given. It was on day 63 after the first vaccine or placebo injection that samples were taken. The CDR3 runs 15 residues. With 7 bases removed from V and 4 bases from J, the gap between germline ends came to 17 bases. Germline V gene data show CDR1 as MDHEN and CDR2 as SYDVKM.

This sequence was found in a person between 18 and 60 years old who received the Ad26.COV2.S COVID-19 vaccine or a placebo. The sample in question was peripheral blood, obtained in a trial of Ad26.COV2.S vaccine versus placebo. V usage is TRBV28 and J usage is TRBJ1-5; D gene ambiguous. For the CDR3, the DNA is TGTGCCAGCACTCCATTGGGGTCAGGAAATCAGCCCCAGCATTTT. Its translation is CASTPLGSGNQPQHF.